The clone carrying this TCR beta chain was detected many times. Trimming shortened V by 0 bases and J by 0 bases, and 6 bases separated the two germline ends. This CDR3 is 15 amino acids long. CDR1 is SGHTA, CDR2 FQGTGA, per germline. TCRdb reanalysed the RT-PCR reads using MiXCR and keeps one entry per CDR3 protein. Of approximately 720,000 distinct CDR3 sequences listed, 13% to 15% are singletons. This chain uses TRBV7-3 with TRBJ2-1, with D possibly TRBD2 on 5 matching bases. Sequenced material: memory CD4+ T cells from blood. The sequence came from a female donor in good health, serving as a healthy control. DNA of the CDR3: TGTGCCAGCAGCTTAACGCGGGTCTCCTACAATGAGCAGTTCTTC. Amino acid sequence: CASSLTRVSYNEQFF. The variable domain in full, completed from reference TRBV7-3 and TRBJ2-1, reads GAGVSQTPSNKVTEKGKYVELRCDPISGHTALYWYRQSLGQGPEFLIYFQGTGAADDSGLPNDRFFAVRPEGSVSTLKIQRTERGDSAVYLCASSLTRVSYNEQFFGPGTRLTVL.